The source of this T cell receptor (beta chain) is a study of human T cells and chemical hapten exposure. The wider study: Across samples, TCR yields varied, mostly owing to small differences in pooled library volumes.

Study results and caveats: DPC sensitization produced no change in TCRs with frequency above 1 in 1000.

Time point meaning: healthy volunteer bleed at 6 weeks. Unseparated into fractions, whole blood served as the source from which total RNA was extracted. This clonotype was picked up a small number of times. The antigen remains undetermined. Unique molecular identifiers were affixed to discrete cDNA molecules within the library. TCRdb reanalysed the RACE reads using MiXCR and keeps one entry per CDR3 protein. The data hold roughly 80,000 distinct CDR3 sequences, with 8.5% to 10% observed a single time. The CDR3 runs 17 residues. Losses at the gene ends were 4 bases for V and 0 bases for J; bases not matched to a gene: 11. Germline V lookup: CDR1 SGHTA, CDR2 FQGNSA.

Sequencing input: whole blood. The sequence came from a female donor in good health. Some clones in this sample may be carry-over from other donors' samples. The chain is built from TRBV7-2 and TRBJ1-1; 7 bases are shared with TRBD1. The CDR3 sequence: CASSSTHPGQLNTEAFF. CDR3 coding DNA: TGTGCCAGCAGCTCCACACATCCGGGACAGCTGAACACTGAAGCTTTCTTT.